Following are 14 T cell receptor beta chains from one sample sequenced in a study of high-grade serous ovarian cancer treatment subgroups (dated by TCRdb to about 2021). The library was made by the immunoSEQ multiplex PCR assay. TCRdb mirrors the immuneACCESS table, restricted to in-frame sequences. Some clones are absent from its copies; in checked studies, under half trace to an unresolved V gene, and the reason for the others is unknown. Counted in this sample were about 10,000 clones; under 85% of them appeared once. 5% to 7.5% of the sample is in the top ten clones. Tumor samples were collected prior to definitive surgery or chemotherapy. Source material: tumor tissue. The receptors were gathered from a human donor with high-grade serous ovarian cancer.

The V gene is TRBV2, the J gene TRBJ1-5; 10 bases are a match to TRBD1. Trimming took 1 base from V and 0 from J; bases not matched to a gene: 9. Germline assignment: CDR1 SNHLY and CDR2 FYNNEI. There are 19 residues in the CDR3. The CDR3 sequence: CASSEGWDRGAYSNQPQHF. The CDR3, as DNA: TGTGCCAGCAGTGAAGGTTGGGACAGGGGCGCATATAGCAATCAGCCCCAGCATTTT.

The rearrangement joins TRBV19 to TRBJ2-7; unclear D gene. The CDR3 has 15 residues. V lost 3 bases and J lost 5, with 17 bases in between. The germline gives CDR1 LNHDA, CDR2 SQIVND (reference sequence). Here the CDR3 DNA reads TGTGCCAGTAGTATCGGGCTGGGCCTCGGGCACGAGCAGTACTTC. It codes for CASSIGLGLGHEQYF. Full variable domain (missing parts from reference TRBV19 and TRBJ2-7): DGGITQSPKYLFRKEGQNVTLSCEQNLNHDAMYWYRQDPGQGLRLIYYSQIVNDFQKGDIAEGYSVSREKKESFPLTVTSAQKNPTAFYLCASSIGLGLGHEQYFGPGTRLTVT.

The J gene is TRBJ2-2, the V gene TRBV30, with TRBD2 identical over 7 bases. From germline, CDR1 is GTSNPN and CDR2 SVGIG (reference sequence). This CDR3 contains 19 residues. The V and J ends lost 0 bases and 0 bases, in that order; junction bases with no gene match: 13. The CDR3 sequence is CAWSVRIYSGYTNTGELFF. As DNA, the CDR3 is TGTGCCTGGAGTGTACGTATTTATAGCGGGTATACGAACACCGGGGAGCTGTTTTTT.

The chain is built from TRBV5-1 and TRBJ2-7; D perhaps matches TRBD2 (5 bases). This CDR3 has 13 amino acids. Germline V gene data show CDR1 as SGHRS and CDR2 as YFSETQ. Trimming pared 0 bases from V and 3 bases from J, leaving 7 bases between. The DNA for the CDR3 is TGCGCCAGCAGCTTGGACGGGGTCTACGAGCAGTACTTC. Amino acid sequence: CASSLDGVYEQYF. Based on the CDR3 plus reference TRBV5-1 and TRBJ2-7, the full variable domain is KAGVTQTPRYLIKTRGQQVTLSCSPISGHRSVSWYQQTPGQGLQFLFEYFSETQRNKGNFPGRFSGRQFSNSRSEMNVSTLELGDSALYLCASSLDGVYEQYFGPGTRLTVT.

CDR3 amino acids: CASSTSRSDRLYNEQFF. For the CDR3, the DNA is TGTGCCAGCAGCACCTCGCGGTCCGACAGGCTGTACAATGAGCAGTTCTTC. J is TRBJ2-1 and V is TRBV7-9, with D possibly TRBD1 on 6 matching bases. CDR1 is SEHNR, CDR2 FQNEAQ, per germline (reference sequence). This CDR3 region has 17 residues. Trimming pared 5 bases from V and 4 bases from J, leaving 21 bases between.

The chain couples TRBV29-1 to TRBJ2-3; 9 positions match TRBD2. This CDR3 spans 15 amino acids. V was clipped by 4 bases and J by 1 base; unmatched bases: 6. In germline, CDR1 is SQVTM, CDR2 ANQGSEA. The CDR3 sequence is CSVVALAGRTDTQYF. CDR3 nucleotide sequence: TGCAGCGTTGTTGCACTAGCGGGCCGCACAGATACGCAGTATTTT.

The sample holds a few counts of this clone. The chain joins TRBV2 to TRBJ1-2; D gene ambiguous. V lost 1 base and J lost 14, with 2 bases in between. Germline values: CDR1 SNHLY, CDR2 FYNNEI. The CDR3 extends over 8 amino acids. The CDR3 DNA is TGTGCCAGCAGTGAAGGGACCTTC. Translated, it gives CASSEGTF. Looking up the rest from reference TRBV2 and TRBJ1-2 gives the full variable domain: EPEVTQTPSHQVTQMGQEVILRCVPISNHLYFYWYRQILGQKVEFLVSFYNNEISEKSEIFDDQFSVERPDGSNFTLKIRSTKLEDSAMYFCASSEGTFGSGTRLTVV.

This clone was observed a handful of times. The gene calls are TRBV7-9 and TRBJ2-7; D is tentatively TRBD1 or TRBD2 (5 bases each). The CDR3 is made up of 15 amino acids. From germline, CDR1 is SEHNR and CDR2 FQNEAQ (reference sequence). Trimming took 5 bases from V and 3 from J, leaving 17 bases between them. This chain's CDR3 is CASSRGLKDNYEQYF. The CDR3 coding sequence is TGTGCCAGCAGCCGGGGCCTGAAGGACAACTACGAGCAGTACTTC.

This chain links TRBV28 with TRBJ2-2; D remains unclear. The V end was cut by 6 bases, the J end by 6 bases, with 11 bases between. CDR3 size: 13 residues. CDR1 is MDHEN, CDR2 SYDVKM, per germline. The CDR3 loop reads CASSPHVAGELFF. In DNA form, the CDR3 reads TGTGCCAGCAGCCCCCATGTGGCCGGGGAGCTGTTTTTT.

This clone was seen a single time. This chain uses TRBV30 with TRBJ1-2, with a weak D call TRBD1 (6 bases). Germline V gives CDR1 GTSNPN, CDR2 SVGIG (reference sequence). This CDR3 comprises 12 residues. Trimming cost V 3 bases and J 4 bases, with 9 bases left between them. The CDR3 DNA reads TGTGCCTGGAGGAGACAGGTCTATGGCTACACCTTC. It is translated as CAWRRQVYGYTF.

V is TRBV11-2 and J is TRBJ2-2; D ambiguous. The CDR3 is 14 residues long. Trimming removed 1 base from V and 6 bases from J, with 9 bases in between. Germline loops: CDR1 SGHAT, CDR2 FQNNGV. The CDR3 DNA reads as TGTGCCAGCAGCTTAGCCTTGACTCCCGGGGAGCTGTTTTTT. Encoded protein: CASSLALTPGELFF.

The rearrangement joins TRBV7-3 to TRBJ2-2, with a possible D match to TRBD2 (6 bases). CDR3 length equals 13 residues. The V gene's germline CDR1 is SGHTA and CDR2 FQGTGA. Trimming pared 5 bases from V and 4 bases from J, leaving 8 bases between. CDR3 bases: TGTGCCAGCAGCCCCGGGGGCACCGGGGAGCTGTTTTTT. This encodes CASSPGGTGELFF.

A single count supports this clone. The CDR3: CASSLTRASDSGYTF. CDR3 nucleotide sequence: TGTGCCAGCAGCCTCACCAGGGCCTCTGACTCTGGCTACACCTTC. The J gene is TRBJ1-2, the V gene TRBV7-3; D perhaps matches TRBD1 (5 bases). The CDR3 consists of 15 residues. CDR1 and CDR2 (germline): SGHTA, FQGTGA. Trimming shortened V by 5 bases and J by 7 bases, and 20 bases separated the two germline ends.

This clone was counted between two and nine times. The chain has TRBV19 and TRBJ1-2; maybe TRBD1 (5 bases). The CDR3 has 13 amino acids. V lost 0 bases to trimming and J lost 8 bases, with 10 bases between them. The germline V gene has CDR1 LNHDA and CDR2 SQIVND (reference sequence). The CDR3 is CASSIEGRDGYTF. In DNA, the CDR3 is TGTGCCAGTAGTATAGAGGGCCGGGACGGCTACACCTTC.